The clone carrying this TCR beta chain occurred many times. Its antigen is currently unknown. cDNA molecules, individually, were tagged with unique molecular identifiers. MiXCR, run by TCRdb on the 5' RACE reads, gives a single entry per CDR3 protein. Of 30,000 or so distinct CDR3 sequences listed, 3.9% are singletons. V was trimmed by 6 bases and J by 4 bases, leaving 24 bases between them. The CDR3 has 17 amino acids. This entry belongs to a study of early T cells in non-severe SARS-CoV-2 infection. Across the study: Investigators sequenced bulk RNA drawn from unsorted whole blood, and chains remained unpaired. Study-wide results and limits: Clonotype matching in VDJdb favored anti-spike CD8 responses and did not capture private and CD4 specificities.

Sequencing input: whole blood. The V gene is TRBV12-3 or TRBV12-4, the J gene TRBJ1-1, with D possibly TRBD1 on 5 matching bases. The receptor comes from an adult who was a healthcare worker with PCR-confirmed SARS-CoV-2 infection or an uninfected control (not recorded which). The CDR3 DNA reads TGTGCCAGCAGGATATATATCATAGGGACGGGAGGCACTGAAGCTTTCTTT. Encoded protein: CASRIYIIGTGGTEAFF.